The 20 T cell receptor beta chains given below trace back to one sample, sequenced in a study of CD8+ T cells in alopecia areata. RNA was extracted and reverse transcribed into cDNA as the sequencing template. Only in-frame clones appear in the TCRdb table, and some are missing; sequencing was by immunoSEQ multiplex PCR. The table records fewer than 110,000 clones, over 75% of them present only once. Treatment defined: oral pan-JAK inhibitor, 5-10 mg twice daily. The specimen comprised CD8+ T cells sorted from blood, sampled at approximately week 31, from a patient treated with tofacitinib. These receptors all come from a human donor with alopecia areata.

The chain links TRBV5-6 to TRBJ2-5, with D unclear. Germline-derived CDR1 and CDR2 are SGHDT and YYEEEE. Trimming stripped 1 base from V and 4 bases from J, with 14 bases between. This CDR3 spans 15 amino acids. Here the CDR3 reads CASSLPLGVGETQYF. CDR3 DNA: TGTGCCAGCAGCTTGCCCCTCGGCGTGGGAGAGACCCAGTACTTC.

The J gene is TRBJ1-2, the V gene TRBV4-1; 7 bases are a match to TRBD1. The CDR3 contains 15 residues. V trimming: 4 bases; J trimming: 3 bases; junction bases outside the gene matches: 8. CDR1 and CDR2 from the germline V gene are MGHRA and YSYEKL. The CDR3 reads CASSPQGVFDYGYTF. DNA for the CDR3: TGCGCCAGCAGCCCCCAGGGGGTATTCGACTATGGCTACACCTTC.

The V and J genes are TRBV6-1 and TRBJ2-7, with TRBD2 as a possible D gene (7 bases). Germline CDR1 is MNHNS and CDR2 is SASEGT. The CDR3 is 15 residues long. V lost 5 bases, J lost 0 bases, and 14 bases lay in between. The CDR3 here is CASSLGGARSYEQYF. The CDR3 coding sequence is TGTGCCAGCAGTTTAGGGGGGGCGCGCTCCTACGAGCAGTACTTC.

The chain links TRBV7-9 to TRBJ2-1; D uncertain. V lost 1 base, J lost 6 bases, and 7 bases lay in between. CDR1 and CDR2 from the germline V gene are SEHNR and FQNEAQ (reference sequence). The CDR3 length is 13 residues. The DNA for the CDR3 is TGTGCCAGCAGCTTAGAGGGTGGCAATGAGCAGTTCTTC. This encodes CASSLEGGNEQFF.

The chain is built from TRBV7-8 and TRBJ2-1; D uncertain. Germline loops: CDR1 SGHVS, CDR2 FQNEAQ. The CDR3 contains 15 residues. Trimming took 5 bases from V and 2 from J, leaving 13 bases between them. The CDR3 loop is CASSKLGRTYNEQFF. Written as DNA, the CDR3 is TGTGCCAGCAGCAAGCTCGGACGGACCTACAATGAGCAGTTCTTC.

The rearrangement links TRBV7-6 to TRBJ1-6; the match to TRBD1 covers 9 bases. The J segment lost 10 bases and the V segment lost 4 bases, leaving 5 bases of the junction unmatched. The CDR3 totals 14 residues. The germline V gene encodes CDR1 SGHVS and CDR2 FNYEAQ. The CDR3 loop reads CASSWTGEGSPLHF. CDR3 DNA sequence: TGTGCCAGCAGCTGGACAGGGGAGGGATCACCCCTCCACTTT.

This chain links TRBV6-1 with TRBJ1-1; 7 nucleotides align to TRBD1. Trimming removed 4 bases from V and 5 bases from J; junction bases left unmatched: 4. The germline V gene encodes CDR1 MNHNS and CDR2 SASEGT. The length of the CDR3 is 13 residues. Here the CDR3 DNA reads TGTGCCAGCAGTGGCAGGGGGGTTACTGAAGCTTTCTTT. It yields the protein CASSGRGVTEAFF.

V is TRBV7-9 and J is TRBJ2-7, with 8 bases lining up with TRBD1. This CDR3 spans 15 amino acids. Per germline, CDR1 SEHNR and CDR2 FQNEAQ (reference sequence). The V gene end was trimmed by 1 base and the J gene end by 3 bases; junction bases not matched to a gene: 5. CDR3 in DNA: TGTGCCAGCAGCTTAGTATCCGGACAGGGCTACGAGCAGTACTTC. Amino acid sequence: CASSLVSGQGYEQYF. The full variable domain, rest sourced from reference TRBV7-9 and TRBJ2-7, is DTGVSQNPRHKITKRGQNVTFRCDPISEHNRLYWYRQTLGQGPEFLTYFQNEAQLEKSRLLSDRFSAERPKGSFSTLEIQRTEQGDSAMYLCASSLVSGQGYEQYFGPGTRLTVT.

The rearrangement uses TRBV29-1 and TRBJ1-2; D is undetermined. The germline V gene encodes CDR1 SQVTM and CDR2 ANQGSEA. The CDR3 is 13 amino acids. Trimming took off 3 bases at V and 3 bases at J, with 11 bases between the two ends. CDR3 coding DNA: TGCAGCGTTGAGGGCACGGGCGACTATGGCTACACCTTC. The encoded protein is CSVEGTGDYGYTF.

V usage is TRBV5-1 and J usage is TRBJ2-7; D is possibly TRBD1 (6 bases). Germline CDR1 is SGHRS and CDR2 is YFSETQ. CDR3 length equals 14 residues. V lost 0 bases, J lost 3 bases, and 10 bases lay in between. The CDR3, as DNA: TGCGCCAGCAGCTTGGGGGACACCTTCTACGAGCAGTACTTC. Translating gives CASSLGDTFYEQYF.

V is TRBV11-2 and J is TRBJ2-6; TRBD1 matches at 9 bases. CDR1 is SGHAT, CDR2 FQNNGV, per germline. The V gene end was trimmed by 5 bases and the J gene end by 0 bases; junction bases not matched to a gene: 5. This CDR3 is built from 17 residues. CDR3 loop: CASSPGQGSSGANVLTF. In DNA, the CDR3 is TGTGCCAGCAGCCCTGGACAGGGGAGCTCTGGGGCCAACGTCCTGACTTTC. Combining the CDR3 with reference TRBV11-2 and TRBJ2-6 gives the whole variable domain EAGVAQSPRYKIIEKRQSVAFWCNPISGHATLYWYQQILGQGPKLLIQFQNNGVVDDSQLPKDRFSAERLKGVDSTLKIQPAKLEDSAVYLCASSPGQGSSGANVLTFGAGSRLTVL.

In this sample, this clone turned up once. The rearrangement links TRBV7-2 to TRBJ2-3, with TRBD2 matching 14 bases. Germline V gene data show CDR1 as SGHTA and CDR2 as FQGNSA. With V trimmed by 4 bases and J by 2 bases, 8 bases remained unmatched. This CDR3 comprises 18 residues. In DNA form, the CDR3 reads TGTGCCAGCAGCTCAGGGACTAGCGGGGGTCAGATCACAGATACGCAGTATTTT. As protein: CASSSGTSGGQITDTQYF.

The genes are TRBV14 and TRBJ2-7; TRBD2 agrees at 11 bases. V was clipped by 0 bases and J by 1 base; unmatched bases: 17. The CDR3 is 21 amino acids. Germline V gene sequence: CDR1 SGHDN, CDR2 FVKESK. In nucleotides, the CDR3 is TGTGCCAGCAGCCAAGATGTGTGGGGCGATCCCCGGACTAGCGGGTCCTACGAGCAGTACTTC. Its protein product is CASSQDVWGDPRTSGSYEQYF.

The chain has TRBV27 and TRBJ2-3; 12 bases are a match to TRBD2. The CDR3 is 18 amino acids. Germline lookup yields CDR1 MNHEY and CDR2 SMNVEV (reference sequence). Germline trimming cut 6 bases from V and 4 bases from J; bases unmatched to any gene: 14. The chain's CDR3 is CASSRLAGEGEGADTQYF. The CDR3 DNA is TGTGCCAGCAGCAGACTAGCGGGAGAGGGGGAAGGTGCAGATACGCAGTATTTT.

A note on this clone: In the same sample, other DNA sequences code for this CDR3. V usage is TRBV14 and J usage is TRBJ1-1; D is ambiguous. The CDR3 runs 11 residues. V was pared by 4 bases and J by 8 bases, with 8 bases between. Looked up from germline, CDR1 is SGHDN and CDR2 is FVKESK. CDR3 sequence reads: CASSPGTEAFF. CDR3 nucleotide sequence: TGTGCCAGCAGCCCCGGTACCGAAGCTTTCTTT.

The chain has TRBV2 and TRBJ2-3, with a tentative D call TRBD1 (6 bases). The CDR3 spans 15 residues. V gave up 6 bases and J gave up 3 bases, with 16 bases separating them. Germline CDR1 is SNHLY and CDR2 is FYNNEI. For the CDR3, the DNA is TGTGCCAGCAGACCTGACAGGAATCCAACAGATACGCAGTATTTT. The encoded protein is CASRPDRNPTDTQYF.

The gene calls are TRBV4-1 and TRBJ1-2; D gene ambiguous. The CDR3 runs 13 residues. Germline CDR1 reads MGHRA; CDR2 reads YSYEKL. V gave up 0 bases and J gave up 6 bases, with 8 bases separating them. The CDR3: CASSQDRRDGYTF. The CDR3 coding sequence is TGCGCCAGCAGCCAAGATCGAAGGGATGGCTACACCTTC.

The rearrangement joins TRBV5-6 to TRBJ2-7, with D perhaps given as TRBD1 or TRBD2 (5 bases each). The CDR3 sequence is 11 residues long. CDR1 is SGHDT, CDR2 YYEEEE, per germline. Trimming removed 2 bases from V and 6 bases from J, with 6 bases in between. The CDR3 here is CASSFGGEQYF. CDR3 DNA: TGTGCCAGCAGCTTTGGGGGCGAGCAGTACTTC.

The chain employs TRBV27 and TRBJ2-1, with TRBD2 matching over 8 bases. With V trimmed by 1 base and J by 14 bases, 7 bases remained unmatched. Germline assignment: CDR1 MNHEY and CDR2 SMNVEV (reference sequence). The CDR3 totals 13 residues. DNA for the CDR3: TGTGCCAGCAGTTTATTAAGCGGGAGACTAGAGTTCTTC. It codes for CASSLLSGRLEFF.

The chain uses TRBV30 and TRBJ2-5; maybe TRBD1 (6 bases). CDR1 is GTSNPN, CDR2 SVGIG, per germline (reference sequence). The CDR3 runs 17 residues. CDR3 bases: TGTGCGGGGGCTCAAATGTTAGGGGGACCAGGCCCCGGGACCCAGTACTTC. Residues: CAGAQMLGGPGPGTQYF. Looking up the rest from reference TRBV30 and TRBJ2-5 gives the full variable domain: SQTIHQWPATLVQPVGSPLSLECTVEGTSNPNLYWYRQAAGRGLQLLFYSVGIGQISSEVPQNLSASRPQDRQFILSSKKLLLSDSGFYLCAGAQMLGGPGPGTQYFGPGTRLLVL.